Listed here are 23 T cell receptor beta chains from one sample, sequenced in a study of blood T cell repertoires in COVID-19. Method: immunoSEQ multiplex PCR; TCRdb's copy keeps in-frame clones and lacks some. The sample includes some 150,000 clones, 76% of them seen just once. Sample: peripheral blood. All receptors come from a man between 60 and 75 years old with acute or convalescent COVID-19.

The V and J genes are TRBV5-1 and TRBJ2-2, with a tentative D call TRBD2 (5 bases). Germline V gives CDR1 SGHRS, CDR2 YFSETQ. The V and J ends lost 3 bases and 5 bases respectively, with 11 bases between them. This CDR3 comprises 14 residues. The CDR3 DNA is TGCGCCAGCAGCTCATACGGGGTTACCGGGGAGCTGTTTTTT. Amino acid sequence: CASSSYGVTGELFF.

The rearrangement links TRBV4-2 to TRBJ2-7; the match to TRBD2 covers 8 bases. Trimming removed 0 bases from V and 3 bases from J; junction bases left unmatched: 7. Germline values: CDR1 LGHNA, CDR2 YNFKEQ. The CDR3 runs 16 residues. CDR3 DNA sequence: TGTGCCAGCAGCCAAGATCTAGCGGGCCAAATCTACGAGCAGTACTTC. This encodes CASSQDLAGQIYEQYF.

This clone has only one observation. The chain combines TRBV3-1 (or the pseudogene TRBV3-2) with TRBJ2-3; 15 nucleotides agree with TRBD2. There are 17 residues in the CDR3. The germline V gene encodes CDR1 LGHDT and CDR2 YNNKEL (reference sequence). V gave up 4 bases and J gave up 3 bases; unmatched junction bases: 5. This chain's CDR3 is CASSPWTSGRATDTQYF. In DNA form, the CDR3 reads TGTGCCAGCAGCCCTTGGACTAGCGGGAGGGCGACAGATACGCAGTATTTT.

The chain uses TRBV19 and TRBJ2-7; TRBD2 aligns across 8 bases. Germline CDR1 and CDR2: LNHDA and SQIVND (reference sequence). V shed 2 bases, J shed 4 bases, and the junction held 7 bases outside the gene matches. The CDR3 sequence is 15 residues long. In nucleotides, the CDR3 is TGTGCCAGTAGTATATTCGGCGGGAGGAAGTACGAGCAGTACTTC. This sequence encodes CASSIFGGRKYEQYF.

The chain recombines TRBV6-5 with TRBJ1-2, with D possibly matching TRBD1 (5 bases). Germline V gene data show CDR1 as MNHEY and CDR2 as SVGAGI. Trimming shortened V by 0 bases and J by 1 base, and 9 bases separated the two germline ends. The CDR3 has 15 residues. CDR3 nucleotides: TGTGCCAGCAGTTACTCCACACAGGTTAACTATGGCTACACCTTC. Translating it yields CASSYSTQVNYGYTF.

This clone was recorded once. One end of the junction is discordant with germline, which a read error may explain. This chain links TRBV7-7 with TRBJ2-5, with 8 bases fitting TRBD1. The CDR3 is made up of 17 amino acids. Germline lookup yields CDR1 SSHAT and CDR2 FNYEAQ (reference sequence). CDR3 protein: CASSLGPGTGPQETQYF. CDR3 bases: TGTGCTAGCAGCTTAGGGCCCGGGACAGGCCCGCAAGAGACCCAGTACTTC.

This clone was observed once. The chain links TRBV6-6 to TRBJ2-3, with D perhaps matching TRBD1 (6 bases). The ends were cut back, 6 bases at V and 2 bases at J, with 15 bases in the middle. Germline assignment: CDR1 MNHNY and CDR2 SVGAGI (reference sequence). CDR3 length: 15 amino acids. The CDR3 DNA reads as TGTGCCAGCAGATACACCAGGGGCCCCACAGATACGCAGTATTTT. Translation gives CASRYTRGPTDTQYF.

In its sample, this clone was seen a few times. The chain couples TRBV15 to TRBJ2-1; D call uncertain. The V gene's germline CDR1 is LNHNV and CDR2 YYDKDF (reference sequence). The CDR3 runs 14 residues. V was cut by 5 bases and J by 1 base, with 9 bases left in between. The chain's CDR3 is CATSSRFSYNEQFF. As DNA, the CDR3 is TGTGCCACCAGCTCACGGTTTTCCTACAATGAGCAGTTCTTC.

The chain carries TRBV27 and TRBJ2-7; 10 positions match TRBD2. The germline gives CDR1 MNHEY, CDR2 SMNVEV (reference sequence). The CDR3 consists of 16 residues. The V segment lost 5 bases and the J segment 4 bases; nucleotides outside the gene matches: 11. CDR3 nucleotides: TGTGCCAGCAGTCCAGGACTAGCGGATCAATCTTACGAGCAGTACTTC. The encoded protein is CASSPGLADQSYEQYF.

The chain employs TRBV27 and TRBJ2-2; 9 bases agree with TRBD1. The J segment lost 8 bases and the V segment lost 6 bases, leaving 4 bases of the junction unmatched. The CDR3 runs 13 residues. Germline values: CDR1 MNHEY, CDR2 SMNVEV (reference sequence). The CDR3 nucleotides are TGTGCCAGCAGGGACAGGGGTTTGGGGGAGCTGTTTTTT. Protein product: CASRDRGLGELFF.

J is TRBJ1-3 and V is TRBV18; possibly TRBD1 for D (6 bases). This CDR3 has 14 residues. The V and J ends lost 2 bases and 4 bases respectively, with 9 bases between them. Germline-derived CDR1 and CDR2 are KGHSH and LQKENI. The CDR3 region is CASSPGGPGNTIYF. Here the CDR3 DNA reads TGTGCCAGCTCACCAGGGGGCCCGGGAAACACCATATATTTT.

This chain uses TRBV25-1 with TRBJ2-1; TRBD1 agrees at 7 bases. The V gene's germline CDR1 is MGHDK and CDR2 SYGVNS. The CDR3 is made up of 12 amino acids. Trimming removed 7 bases from V and 12 bases from J; junction bases left unmatched: 9. The CDR3 nucleotides read TGTGCCAGCAAGGACAGGCGTGGGCTGCAGTTCTTC. Translating gives CASKDRRGLQFF.

This clone was counted ten times or more. This sequence joins TRBV7-3 and TRBJ2-2, with 9 positions matching TRBD1. V lost 6 bases, J lost 7 bases, and 9 bases stayed unmatched. CDR3 size: 15 residues. Looked up from germline, CDR1 is SGHTA and CDR2 is FQGTGA. The DNA for the CDR3 is TGTGCCAGCAGTAGGACAGGGGAAACGAACGGGGAGCTGTTTTTT. It is translated as CASSRTGETNGELFF. Together with reference TRBV7-3 and TRBJ2-2, the CDR3 gives the full variable domain: GAGVSQTPSNKVTEKGKYVELRCDPISGHTALYWYRQSLGQGPEFLIYFQGTGAADDSGLPNDRFFAVRPEGSVSTLKIQRTERGDSAVYLCASSRTGETNGELFFGEGSRLTVL.

The rearrangement joins TRBV5-1 to TRBJ2-1; TRBD2 agrees at 10 bases. The CDR3 sequence is 14 residues long. Per germline, CDR1 SGHRS and CDR2 YFSETQ. V trimming: 0 bases; J trimming: 8 bases; junction bases outside the gene matches: 2. The CDR3 sequence: CASSLASGRDEQFF. Here the CDR3 DNA reads TGCGCCAGCAGCTTGGCCAGCGGGAGGGATGAGCAGTTCTTC.

The chain recombines TRBV5-4 with TRBJ2-3, with D perhaps matching TRBD2 (6 bases). CDR3 size: 15 residues. Germline V lookup: CDR1 SGHNT, CDR2 YYREEE (reference sequence). V was pared by 9 bases and J by 2 bases, with 19 bases between. In nucleotides, the CDR3 is TGTGCCATCCCCTCAAAGGCGGGACCCACAGATACGCAGTATTTT. This encodes CAIPSKAGPTDTQYF.

The genes are TRBV5-8 and TRBJ1-5; TRBD1 matches 7 bases. Germline V gene lookup returns CDR1 SGHTS and CDR2 YDEGEE. J gave up 1 base and V 1 base, and 2 bases lay outside the gene matches. The CDR3 has 15 residues. The CDR3 bases are TGTGCCAGCAGCTTGCAGGGGGTCAGCAATCAGCCCCAGCATTTT. This translates into CASSLQGVSNQPQHF.

The chain carries TRBV12-3 or TRBV12-4 and TRBJ2-5, with 7 bases that match TRBD1. The CDR3 loop spans 13 amino acids. V lost 2 bases, J lost 5 bases, and 2 bases stayed unmatched. The CDR3 protein is CASSLYRGETQYF. CDR3 sequence (DNA): TGTGCCAGCAGTTTATACAGGGGTGAGACCCAGTACTTC.

This clone was detected many times. J is TRBJ2-3 and V is TRBV5-1; 13 bases are a match to TRBD2. V lost 1 base to trimming and J lost 4 bases; unmatched junction nucleotides: 0. CDR3 size: 15 residues. In germline, CDR1 is SGHRS, CDR2 YFSETQ. CDR3 in DNA: TGCGCCAGCAGCTTGACTAGCGGGAGGGCAGATACGCAGTATTTT. Translating it yields CASSLTSGRADTQYF. The variable domain in full, with the rest retrieved from reference TRBV5-1 and TRBJ2-3, is KAGVTQTPRYLIKTRGQQVTLSCSPISGHRSVSWYQQTPGQGLQFLFEYFSETQRNKGNFPGRFSGRQFSNSRSEMNVSTLELGDSALYLCASSLTSGRADTQYFGPGTRLTVL.

This chain uses TRBV15 with TRBJ2-3; 7 bases are a match to TRBD2. The CDR3 consists of 14 residues. Per germline, CDR1 LNHNV and CDR2 YYDKDF (reference sequence). Losses at the gene ends were 0 bases for V and 4 bases for J; bases not matched to a gene: 1. The CDR3 DNA is TGTGCCACCAGCAGAGATGGGGGGGCAGATACGCAGTATTTT. It specifies CATSRDGGADTQYF.

The CDR3: CASSPYLAGGRDTQYF. CDR3 in DNA: TGCGCCAGCAGCCCATACCTAGCGGGAGGGCGAGATACGCAGTATTTT. The chain uses TRBV5-1 and TRBJ2-3, with TRBD2 matching over 12 bases. J was trimmed by 5 bases and V by 4 bases; bases with no gene match: 8. This CDR3 spans 16 amino acids. In germline, CDR1 is SGHRS, CDR2 YFSETQ.

The CDR3, as DNA: TGTGCCAGCAGCTTCTACAGGATGAGTCGTGAAAAACTGTTTTTT. Translation gives CASSFYRMSREKLFF. This chain joins TRBV5-6 and TRBJ1-4, with D possibly TRBD1 on 5 matching bases. The CDR3 has 15 residues. The V and J ends lost 2 bases and 7 bases respectively, with 15 bases between them. The V gene's germline CDR1 is SGHDT and CDR2 YYEEEE. Full variable domain (missing parts from reference TRBV5-6 and TRBJ1-4): DAGVTQSPTHLIKTRGQQVTLRCSPKSGHDTVSWYQQALGQGPQFIFQYYEEEERQRGNFPDRFSGHQFPNYSSELNVNALLLGDSALYLCASSFYRMSREKLFFGSGTQLSVL.

The rearrangement uses TRBV24-1 and TRBJ2-3, with TRBD2 identical over 7 bases. This CDR3 has 19 residues. The V gene end was trimmed by 4 bases and the J gene end by 1 base; junction bases not matched to a gene: 16. CDR1 KGHDR and CDR2 SFDVKD come from the germline V gene. CDR3 nucleotides: TGTGCCACCAGTGACCCGTACCATGAGCGGGAATCAGGCACAGATACGCAGTATTTT. This encodes CATSDPYHERESGTDTQYF.

The chain joins TRBV30 to TRBJ2-7; D ambiguous. CDR3 length: 11 residues. Germline CDR1 reads GTSNPN; CDR2 reads SVGIG (reference sequence). V shed 0 bases and J shed 5 bases, with 5 bases lying between them. The CDR3 loop reads CAWSVANEQYF. The CDR3 nucleotides are TGTGCCTGGAGTGTAGCGAACGAGCAGTACTTC.